This T cell receptor beta chain was observed in a study of blood T cell repertoires in COVID-19. From germline, CDR1 is MNHEY and CDR2 SVGEGT. There are 15 residues in the CDR3. The V and J ends lost 2 bases and 4 bases respectively, with 11 bases between them. Original processing methods: Reference gene primer amplification in the assay estimated nucleated cell counts. The repertoire was sequenced with immunoSEQ multiplex PCR; TCRdb's copy has only in-frame clones and lacks some. The V and J calls and clone size come from that table; D and trimming were worked out from the DNA. The sample lists 65,000 to 70,000 clones; roughly 82% were seen once. This clone was seen a handful of times.

The chain couples TRBV6-2 or TRBV6-3 to TRBJ2-2, with D possibly TRBD1 on 6 matching bases. The specimen was peripheral blood. This clonotype was obtained from an elderly man with active COVID-19. The DNA of the CDR3 is TGTGCCAGCAGTTACGGGCTACAGGGCACCGGGGAGCTGTTTTTT. It is translated as CASSYGLQGTGELFF.